The next 11 T cell receptor beta chains were all read from a single sample in a study of cytomegalovirus exposure and HLA in healthy donors. Use of 60 Vbeta and 13 Jbeta primers characterized the PCR. Only in-frame clones appear in the TCRdb table, and some are missing; sequencing was by immunoSEQ multiplex PCR. The sample has over 110,000 clones, more than 75% seen once. The sample taken for sequencing was PBMCs. The source of these receptors is a woman in her thirties or forties in good health and CMV-seropositive.

The rearrangement joins TRBV29-1 to TRBJ2-3; 11 nucleotides agree with TRBD1. CDR1 SQVTM and CDR2 ANQGSEA come from the germline V gene. V was pared by 7 bases and J by 3 bases, with 9 bases of the junction left unmatched. The CDR3 runs 15 residues. Here the CDR3 reads CSAQWTGGATDTQYF. DNA for the CDR3: TGCAGCGCCCAATGGACAGGGGGCGCGACAGATACGCAGTATTTT.

This clone appeared a single time. This sequence joins TRBV15 and TRBJ2-1; tentatively, D is TRBD2 (6 bases). Germline V gene sequence: CDR1 LNHNV, CDR2 YYDKDF (reference sequence). The CDR3 spans 16 residues. The ends were cut back, 0 bases at V and 6 bases at J, with 15 bases in the middle. Written as DNA, the CDR3 is TGTGCCACCAGCAGAGAGGTTTCCGGGCGGGGCAATGAGCAGTTCTTC. This gives the protein CATSREVSGRGNEQFF.

The CDR3 region has the DNA TGTGCCATCAGAGGGACTAGCGGGAATAGTAAAGAGCAGTACTTC. It specifies CAIRGTSGNSKEQYF. J is TRBJ2-7 and V is TRBV10-3; 13 bases line up with TRBD2. The V gene end was trimmed by 6 bases and the J gene end by 7 bases; junction bases not matched to a gene: 9. Germline V gives CDR1 ENHRY, CDR2 SYGVKD. This CDR3 is built from 15 residues.

The chain links TRBV27 to TRBJ1-3; the match to TRBD1 covers 9 bases. There are 15 residues in the CDR3. J lost 0 bases, V lost 5 bases, and 2 bases had no gene match. CDR1 and CDR2 from the germline V gene are MNHEY and SMNVEV (reference sequence). The CDR3 loop is CASSPTGGSGNTIYF. The DNA for the CDR3 is TGTGCCAGCAGTCCGACAGGGGGCTCTGGAAACACCATATATTTT.

The V and J genes are TRBV27 and TRBJ2-5, with 16 bases aligning to TRBD2. In germline, CDR1 is MNHEY, CDR2 SMNVEV (reference sequence). This CDR3 is 19 amino acids long. With 5 bases clipped from V and 6 bases from J, the junction kept 15 bases outside the gene matches. In DNA form, the CDR3 reads TGTGCCAGCAGTCCGCGTCCTGGGACTAGCGGGAGGGCCTTGCAGACCCAGTACTTC. It yields the protein CASSPRPGTSGRALQTQYF.

The chain employs TRBV7-6 and TRBJ2-1; possible D gene TRBD2, 6 bases. Germline V gene sequence: CDR1 SGHVS, CDR2 FNYEAQ. This CDR3 comprises 16 residues. The V end lost 4 bases, the J end lost 0 bases, and 13 bases lay between the germline ends. The CDR3 sequence: CASSSRSGNSYNEQFF. As DNA, the CDR3 is TGTGCCAGCAGCTCCCGTAGCGGAAACTCCTACAATGAGCAGTTCTTC.

In its sample, this clone was seen a few times. V usage is TRBV6-5 and J usage is TRBJ2-5; TRBD2 agrees at 8 bases. The germline CDR1 and CDR2 sequences are MNHEY and SVGAGI. V trimming: 1 base; J trimming: 14 bases; junction bases outside the gene matches: 6. This CDR3 is 12 amino acids long. Here the CDR3 reads CASSYLGLEYYF. The DNA for the CDR3 is TGTGCCAGCAGTTACTTGGGACTAGAATACTACTTC.

This clone was seen a few times. In DNA form, the CDR3 reads TGTGCCAGCAGGAGCGGGAGGGTCGGCGATGAGCAGTTCTTC. Its translation: CASRSGRVGDEQFF. This chain uses TRBV6-5 with TRBJ2-1, with 10 bases identical to TRBD2. The CDR3 runs 14 residues. CDR1 and CDR2 (germline): MNHEY, SVGAGI. Trimming cost V 6 bases and J 8 bases; bases outside gene matches: 7.

V gene TRBV4-2 combines with J gene TRBJ2-3, with 12 positions matching TRBD2. This CDR3 has 16 residues. The ends lost 4 bases at V and 5 bases at J; junction bases unmatched: 7. CDR1 is LGHNA, CDR2 YNFKEQ, per germline. CDR3 sequence (DNA): TGTGCCAGCAGCCTTTCTAGCGGGAGGGTGGGAGATACGCAGTATTTT. Encoded protein: CASSLSSGRVGDTQYF.

A few counts support this clone. The chain has TRBV7-2 and TRBJ2-7; 7 bases line up with TRBD1. J was trimmed by 6 bases and V by 2 bases; bases with no gene match: 13. CDR1 is SGHTA and CDR2 is FQGNSA in the germline V gene. The CDR3 has 16 amino acids. The DNA for the CDR3 is TGTGCCAGCAGCTTAAAGGCCAGGGGGAGTGGGGGCGAGCAGTACTTC. Translation gives CASSLKARGSGGEQYF.

This chain joins TRBV2 and TRBJ2-5, with 7 bases matching TRBD2. The CDR3 consists of 13 residues. CDR1 and CDR2 from the germline V gene are SNHLY and FYNNEI. V trimming: 4 bases; J trimming: 4 bases; junction bases outside the gene matches: 3. CDR3 in DNA: TGTGCCAGCAGTGGGATAGCGGGAGAGACCCAGTACTTC. Its protein is CASSGIAGETQYF. The full variable domain, completed using reference TRBV2 and TRBJ2-5, is EPEVTQTPSHQVTQMGQEVILRCVPISNHLYFYWYRQILGQKVEFLVSFYNNEISEKSEIFDDQFSVERPDGSNFTLKIRSTKLEDSAMYFCASSGIAGETQYFGPGTRLLVL.